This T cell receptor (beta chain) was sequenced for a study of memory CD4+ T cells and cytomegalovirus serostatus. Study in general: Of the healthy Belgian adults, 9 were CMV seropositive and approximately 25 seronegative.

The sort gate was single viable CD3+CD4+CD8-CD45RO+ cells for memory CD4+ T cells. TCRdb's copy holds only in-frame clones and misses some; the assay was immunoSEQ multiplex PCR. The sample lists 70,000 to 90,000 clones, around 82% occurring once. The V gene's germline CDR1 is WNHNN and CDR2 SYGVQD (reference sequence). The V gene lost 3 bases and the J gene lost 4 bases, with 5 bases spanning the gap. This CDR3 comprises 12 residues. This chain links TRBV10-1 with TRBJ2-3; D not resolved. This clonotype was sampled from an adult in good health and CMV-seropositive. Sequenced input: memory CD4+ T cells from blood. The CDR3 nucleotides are TGCGCCAGCAGTGAAGGGCCAGATACGCAGTATTTT. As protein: CASSEGPDTQYF.